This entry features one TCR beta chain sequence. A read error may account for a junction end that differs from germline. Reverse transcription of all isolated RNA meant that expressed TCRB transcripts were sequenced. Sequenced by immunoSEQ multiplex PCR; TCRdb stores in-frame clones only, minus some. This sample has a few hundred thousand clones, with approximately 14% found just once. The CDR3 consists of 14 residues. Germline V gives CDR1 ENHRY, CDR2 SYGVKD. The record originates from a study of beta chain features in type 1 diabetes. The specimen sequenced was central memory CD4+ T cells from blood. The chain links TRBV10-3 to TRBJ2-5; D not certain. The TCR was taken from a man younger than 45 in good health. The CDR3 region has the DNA TGTGCCAGCAGTTCCCCTAGGAGTGAAGAGACCCAGTACTTC. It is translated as CASSSPRSEETQYF.